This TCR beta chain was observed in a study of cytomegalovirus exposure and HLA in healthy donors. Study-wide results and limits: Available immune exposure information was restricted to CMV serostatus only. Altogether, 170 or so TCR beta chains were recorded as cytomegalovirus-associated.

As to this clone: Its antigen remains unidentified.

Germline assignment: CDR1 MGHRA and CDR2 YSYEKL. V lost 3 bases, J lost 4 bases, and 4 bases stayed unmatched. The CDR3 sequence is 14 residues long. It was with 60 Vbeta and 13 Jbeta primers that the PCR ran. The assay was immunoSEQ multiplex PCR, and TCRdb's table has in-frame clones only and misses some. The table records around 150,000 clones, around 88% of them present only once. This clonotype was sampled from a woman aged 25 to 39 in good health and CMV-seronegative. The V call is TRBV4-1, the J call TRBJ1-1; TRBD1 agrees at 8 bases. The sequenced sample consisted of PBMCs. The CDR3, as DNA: TGCGCCAGCAGCCATGCAACAGGGGGCACTGAAGCTTTCTTT. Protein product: CASSHATGGTEAFF.